The 21 T cell receptor beta chains given below trace back to one sample, sequenced in a study of cytomegalovirus exposure and HLA in healthy donors. Researchers ran the PCR with 60 Vbeta and 13 Jbeta primers. TCRdb's copy holds only in-frame clones and misses some; the assay was immunoSEQ multiplex PCR. The sample has about 270,000 clones; approximately 70% are singletons. The sample taken for sequencing was PBMCs. These receptors were taken from a female donor in good health and CMV-seronegative.

The gene calls are TRBV28 and TRBJ1-2; D might be TRBD1 (6 bases). Germline values: CDR1 MDHEN, CDR2 SYDVKM. V was shortened by 8 bases and J by 4 bases, with 17 bases between the two germline ends. The CDR3 contains 14 residues. CDR3 region: CASASGGPPYGYTF. The CDR3 DNA reads TGTGCCAGCGCATCGGGGGGGCCCCCCTATGGCTACACCTTC.

The chain has TRBV7-8 and TRBJ2-7, with TRBD2 matching over 8 bases. V lost 1 base to trimming and J lost 6 bases; unmatched junction nucleotides: 11. The CDR3 is made up of 16 amino acids. The germline V gene has CDR1 SGHVS and CDR2 FQNEAQ. CDR3 region: CASSLGGSGRKVEQYF. DNA for the CDR3: TGTGCCAGCAGCTTAGGGGGGAGCGGGAGAAAGGTCGAGCAGTACTTC.

J is TRBJ2-5 and V is TRBV30; D is unclear. V gave up 0 bases and J gave up 1 base, with 6 bases separating them. Looked up from germline, CDR1 is GTSNPN and CDR2 is SVGIG (reference sequence). This CDR3 has 13 residues. The CDR3 reads CAWSVQLQETQYF. The CDR3 bases are TGTGCCTGGAGTGTACAGCTCCAAGAGACCCAGTACTTC.

This clone has just a few counts. J is TRBJ1-5 and V is TRBV18; TRBD1 matches at 9 bases. The CDR3 totals 16 residues. The V segment lost 3 bases and the J segment 4 bases; nucleotides outside the gene matches: 7. CDR1 KGHSH and CDR2 LQKENI come from the germline V gene. This CDR3 is CASSPAGTGKNQPQHF. The CDR3 DNA reads TGTGCCAGCTCACCTGCCGGGACAGGGAAAAATCAGCCCCAGCATTTT.

The chain joins TRBV5-8 to TRBJ2-1; D not resolved. V lost 2 bases and J 0 bases, leaving 9 bases between the germline ends. Germline loops: CDR1 SGHTS, CDR2 YDEGEE. The CDR3 extends over 15 amino acids. The CDR3 spells CASSFGRSSYNEQFF. CDR3 coding DNA: TGTGCCAGCAGCTTCGGTAGGAGCTCCTACAATGAGCAGTTCTTC.

A few counts support this clone. The genes are TRBV9 and TRBJ1-4, with 12 bases matching TRBD1. Trimming took 3 bases from V and 8 from J; bases not matched to a gene: 8. Germline V gene lookup returns CDR1 SGDLS and CDR2 YYNGEE. The CDR3 covers 16 residues. CDR3 DNA: TGTGCCAGCAGCGATACCCCGGGACAGGGGGCGGAAAAACTGTTTTTT. Encoded protein: CASSDTPGQGAEKLFF.

The chain links TRBV7-9 to TRBJ2-2; 7 nucleotides match TRBD1. The CDR3 has 15 amino acids. Germline trimming cut 3 bases from V and 5 bases from J; bases unmatched to any gene: 6. CDR1 and CDR2 from the germline V gene are SEHNR and FQNEAQ (reference sequence). The CDR3 loop reads CASSLGQTATGELFF. CDR3 sequence (DNA): TGTGCCAGCAGCTTGGGACAGACTGCTACCGGGGAGCTGTTTTTT.

DNA of the CDR3: TGTGCCAGCAGCTTGGGGGCCGGGGGGCCGCGCTCCTACGAGCAGTACTTC. Its translation: CASSLGAGGPRSYEQYF. J is TRBJ2-7 and V is TRBV5-6; a possible D gene is TRBD2 (7 bases). CDR1 and CDR2 from the germline V gene are SGHDT and YYEEEE. This CDR3 is 17 amino acids long. Trimming pared 0 bases from V and 0 bases from J, leaving 16 bases between.

V and J are TRBV5-1 and TRBJ2-1; 7 nucleotides agree with TRBD2. The CDR3 spans 16 residues. Germline V gene data show CDR1 as SGHRS and CDR2 as YFSETQ. J lost 2 bases, V lost 0 bases, and 5 bases had no gene match. The chain's CDR3 is CASSLGGSRTYNEQFF. CDR3 nucleotides: TGCGCCAGCAGCTTGGGCGGGAGTAGGACCTACAATGAGCAGTTCTTC.

On this clone itself: Other DNA sequences from this sample encode an identical CDR3 as well. This chain joins TRBV9 and TRBJ2-3, with D unclear. Per the germline V gene, CDR1 is SGDLS and CDR2 is YYNGEE. The CDR3 is 13 residues long. Trimming stripped 0 bases from V and 3 bases from J, with 5 bases between. The CDR3 bases are TGTGCCAGCAGCGTAGTGTCTACAGATACGCAGTATTTT. This sequence encodes CASSVVSTDTQYF.

The sample holds a few counts of this clone. As DNA, the CDR3 is TGTGCCAGCAGTTTCCGACAGGCCGGTGCTGAAGCTTTCTTT. It encodes CASSFRQAGAEAFF. J is TRBJ1-1 and V is TRBV28; perhaps TRBD1 as D (6 bases). The CDR3 is 14 amino acids. Trimming took 3 bases from V and 6 from J, leaving 14 bases between them. The germline gives CDR1 MDHEN, CDR2 SYDVKM.

The chain has TRBV7-3 and TRBJ2-5; a weak D match, TRBD2 (6 bases). Germline values: CDR1 SGHTA, CDR2 FQGTGA. This CDR3 is built from 15 residues. Deletions cut 0 bases from V and 4 bases from J, with 12 bases between. The chain's CDR3 is CASSLTTGSRETQYF. The CDR3 DNA is TGTGCCAGCAGCTTAACGACCGGGAGCCGAGAGACCCAGTACTTC.

The genes are TRBV6-1 and TRBJ1-1; D call uncertain. The ends were cut back, 6 bases at V and 0 bases at J, with 14 bases in the middle. The length of the CDR3 is 15 residues. The germline gives CDR1 MNHNS, CDR2 SASEGT. The CDR3 reads CASSVLTKMNTEAFF. CDR3 in DNA: TGTGCCAGCAGCGTCCTGACTAAAATGAACACTGAAGCTTTCTTT.

The CDR3: CASSQESTSGRLSTDTQYF. The CDR3 DNA follows: TGCGCCAGCAGCCAAGAATCGACTAGCGGGAGACTGAGCACAGATACGCAGTATTTT. The rearrangement uses TRBV4-1 and TRBJ2-3, with 12 bases lining up with TRBD2. The length of the CDR3 is 19 residues. In germline, CDR1 is MGHRA, CDR2 YSYEKL. V shed 0 bases, J shed 0 bases, and the junction held 7 bases outside the gene matches.

This clone appeared once. This chain links TRBV6-1 with TRBJ1-5, with D perhaps TRBD1 (6 bases). Looked up from germline, CDR1 is MNHNS and CDR2 is SASEGT. V gave up 3 bases and J gave up 3 bases, with 12 bases separating them. This CDR3 is built from 15 residues. CDR3 sequence (DNA): TGTGCCAGCAGTGACGACAGGAGACCCAATCAGCCCCAGCATTTT. Translated, it gives CASSDDRRPNQPQHF.

This chain uses TRBV9 with TRBJ2-5; the match to TRBD2 covers 10 bases. The V gene's germline CDR1 is SGDLS and CDR2 YYNGEE. CDR3 length equals 16 residues. V shed 0 bases, J shed 3 bases, and the junction held 5 bases outside the gene matches. The chain's CDR3 is CASSVGPTSGEETQYF. The CDR3, as DNA: TGTGCCAGCAGCGTAGGACCCACTAGCGGGGAAGAGACCCAGTACTTC.

CDR3 protein: CASSQWAIQWGYTF. The CDR3 DNA reads as TGTGCCAGCAGCCAGTGGGCAATCCAGTGGGGCTACACCTTC. The V and J genes are TRBV13 and TRBJ1-2; no clear D. The germline V gene encodes CDR1 PRHDT and CDR2 FYEKMQ (reference sequence). V lost 5 bases and J lost 8, with 18 bases in between. The CDR3 covers 14 residues.

V usage is TRBV27 and J usage is TRBJ2-1; D is perhaps TRBD2 (6 bases). V lost 5 bases to trimming and J lost 3 bases, with 17 bases between them. Germline-derived CDR1 and CDR2 are MNHEY and SMNVEV (reference sequence). CDR3 size: 16 residues. Here the CDR3 reads CASSLPSAGGYNEQFF. The DNA of the CDR3 is TGTGCCAGCAGTCTCCCGTCAGCGGGCGGCTACAATGAGCAGTTCTTC.

This chain uses TRBV11-2 with TRBJ1-2; 12 bases fit TRBD1. V was clipped by 3 bases and J by 4 bases; unmatched bases: 6. Germline V gene sequence: CDR1 SGHAT, CDR2 FQNNGV. The CDR3 runs 16 residues. CDR3 protein: CASSFPGQGARYGYTF. DNA of the CDR3: TGTGCCAGCAGCTTCCCGGGACAGGGGGCCCGCTATGGCTACACCTTC.

The chain carries TRBV11-2 and TRBJ2-1; TRBD1 agrees at 7 bases. After removal of 5 bases from V and 10 bases from J, the junction contained 11 bases not matched to a gene. The CDR3 is made up of 14 amino acids. Germline-derived CDR1 and CDR2 are SGHAT and FQNNGV. Here the CDR3 reads CASSQRTGRGEQFF. DNA of the CDR3: TGTGCCAGCAGCCAAAGGACAGGCCGCGGGGAGCAGTTCTTC.

The rearrangement links TRBV11-2 to TRBJ2-5, with D possibly TRBD2 on 6 matching bases. The CDR3 totals 14 residues. CDR1 SGHAT and CDR2 FQNNGV come from the germline V gene. V gave up 5 bases and J gave up 4 bases, with 14 bases separating them. In DNA, the CDR3 is TGTGCCAGCAGCCACCGGGGGATGAGAGAGACCCAGTACTTC. Amino acids: CASSHRGMRETQYF. Full variable domain (rest looked up from reference TRBV11-2 and TRBJ2-5): EAGVAQSPRYKIIEKRQSVAFWCNPISGHATLYWYQQILGQGPKLLIQFQNNGVVDDSQLPKDRFSAERLKGVDSTLKIQPAKLEDSAVYLCASSHRGMRETQYFGPGTRLLVL.